The rows below give T cell receptor beta chains drawn from one sample of a study of metastatic and nonmetastatic thyroid tumors. TCRdb re-called the PCR reads through MiXCR. Of 5,400 or so clones in the sample, approximately 32% were seen once. Material: adjacent normal tissue. Receptors originate from a female donor with papillary thyroid cancer or a benign thyroid nodule (not recorded which). Some clones in this sample may be carry-over from other donors' samples. CDR3s include the opening cysteine and the closing phenylalanine or tryptophan. The D gene is left open where the match is weak. Only some rows state a clone size, as once, few, many or a class for expanded clones.

cdr3_nt cdr3_aa j_call v_call clone_size d_call
TGTGCCAGCAGTTTATGGGGGGCGCGGTATGGCTACACCTTC CASSLWGARYGYTF TRBJ1-2 TRBV12-3/TRBV12-4 few -
TGCGCCAGCAGCTTGTGGCTTAACACTGAAGCTTTCTTT CASSLWLNTEAFF TRBJ1-1 TRBV5-1 - -
TGTGCCAGCAGTTTAGGGTGGTTTGCTGAAGCTTTCTTT CASSLGWFAEAFF TRBJ1-1 TRBV12-3/TRBV12-4 - -
TGTGCCAGCAGCGTTGAGGACGTTACGGATACGCAGTATTTT CASSVEDVTDTQYF TRBJ2-3 TRBV9 - -
TGTGCCAGCTCGGAGGGGTTCACAGATACGCAGTATTTT CASSEGFTDTQYF TRBJ2-3 TRBV9 - -
TGTGCCAGCAGCTCCACGATAGCGGGGGCCCCGGGTGAGCAGTTCTTC CASSSTIAGAPGEQFF TRBJ2-1 TRBV11-2 - TRBD2
TGTGCCAGCAGTTACTCTGAGGAGCAGTACTTC CASSYSEEQYF TRBJ2-7 TRBV6-2/TRBV6-3 few -
TGCAGTGCTAGACGGGAGGGCGTATTAGGGACAGATACGCAGTATTTT CSARREGVLGTDTQYF TRBJ2-3 TRBV20-1 once TRBD2
TGCAGTGCTAGAGATCGGGGGAGCTCTGGAAACACCATATATTTT CSARDRGSSGNTIYF TRBJ1-3 TRBV20-1 - -
TGTGCCAGCAGTCCCCAGGGGGGGGCGAATGGCTACACCTTC CASSPQGGANGYTF TRBJ1-2 TRBV6-1 - TRBD1
TGTGCCAGCAGCGGTCTAGCGGGAGTCGGGCAGACCCAGTACTTC CASSGLAGVGQTQYF TRBJ2-5 TRBV6-1 few TRBD2
TGTGCCAGCAGTGAGCAGGGGATGAACGAGCAGTACTTC CASSEQGMNEQYF TRBJ2-7 TRBV7-2 - -
TGTGCCAGCAGGGACGGGGCAGGTGGCTACACCTTC CASRDGAGGYTF TRBJ1-2 TRBV6-1 few -
TGTGCCAGCACCTTATCCACGGGGAATCCGAACGCCCACGCGATCAATCAGCCCCAGCATTTT CASTLSTGNPNAHAINQPQHF TRBJ1-5 TRBV13 - -
TGTGCCAGCAGTGACCCGGGGGGCCCAATGAACACTGAAGCTTTCTTT CASSDPGGPMNTEAFF TRBJ1-1 TRBV25-1 few -
TGCAGTGTTACAGGGGTTTATAGCAATCAGCCCCAGCATTTT CSVTGVYSNQPQHF TRBJ1-5 TRBV20-1 few TRBD1
TGTGCCAGCAGCTCCTCGGTCACCTCGACCGGGGAGCTGTTTTTT CASSSSVTSTGELFF TRBJ2-2 TRBV7-3 - -
TGTGCCAGCAGTCCATATGGGGGCTCGAATCAGCCCCAGCATTTT CASSPYGGSNQPQHF TRBJ1-5 TRBV27 - -
TGTGCCAGCAGCCCCCACTTCGGACAGGGGGGCTATGGCTACACCTTC CASSPHFGQGGYGYTF TRBJ1-2 TRBV7-3 medium-sized TRBD1
TGTGCCAGCAGCTTGGGCGGGGGCTACGAGCAGTACTTC CASSLGGGYEQYF TRBJ2-7 TRBV7-9 - TRBD2
TGTGCCAGCAGCTTAGGGGACTACGACACAGATACGCAGTATTTT CASSLGDYDTDTQYF TRBJ2-3 TRBV7-8 few TRBD2
TGTGCCAGCAGGAGGACAGGGGGGACTGAAGCTTTCTTT CASRRTGGTEAFF TRBJ1-1 TRBV12-3/TRBV12-4 - TRBD1
TGTGCCAGCAGTTCAAGGGGACAGTCTGGAAACACCATATATTTT CASSSRGQSGNTIYF TRBJ1-3 TRBV27 - TRBD1
TGTGCCAGTAGTATTTGGGGCAGAATAAACACTGAAGCTTTCTTT CASSIWGRINTEAFF TRBJ1-1 TRBV19 few -
TGCGCCAGCAGCCCAGGGTTTGAGCAGTACTTC CASSPGFEQYF TRBJ2-7 TRBV5-1 - -
TGTGCCAGCAGTCCCGCAGGGGTCCGAAACTATGGCTACACCTTC CASSPAGVRNYGYTF TRBJ1-2 TRBV28 - -
TGTGCCAGTAGGGGCCTAGCGGAAACAGATACGCAGTATTTT CASRGLAETDTQYF TRBJ2-3 TRBV19 few TRBD2
TGTGCCAGCAGCTCAAGCGGGGCTAACTATGGCTACACCTTC CASSSSGANYGYTF TRBJ1-2 TRBV7-9 - -
TGTGCCAGCAGTTTAGGGCTTCGCGATGACTACACCTTC CASSLGLRDDYTF TRBJ1-2 TRBV28 few -
TGTGCCAGCAGTCTAGCGGGGGCGAACACCGGGGAGCTGTTTTTT CASSLAGANTGELFF TRBJ2-2 TRBV6-1 - TRBD2
TGTGCCTGGAGTGTTGGTCTCGATAGCTCCTACGAGCAGTACTTC CAWSVGLDSSYEQYF TRBJ2-7 TRBV30 - -
TGTGCCAGCAGCTACCGGGACCTAGGCTACACCTTC CASSYRDLGYTF TRBJ1-2 TRBV7-9 few -
TGTGCCAGCAGCTTTTCTAGGGGTTACACAGATACGCAGTATTTT CASSFSRGYTDTQYF TRBJ2-3 TRBV11-2 - -
TGTGCCAGCCGCCTACCCGGGGGGACCCAGTACTTC CASRLPGGTQYF TRBJ2-5 TRBV7-2 few -
TGTGTCAGCAGCTTAGTCCCGGCCTCCTACGAGCAGTACTTC CVSSLVPASYEQYF TRBJ2-7 TRBV7-6 once -
TGTGCCAGCAGCGTAGCAGCGGGAGTTGGATATTTT CASSVAAGVGYF TRBJ2-3 TRBV9 - TRBD2
TGTGCCAGCAGTGTCCCTCAAGGGAATGAGCAGTTCTTC CASSVPQGNEQFF TRBJ2-1 TRBV27 - -
TGTGCCAGCAGTTGGGGGGCGGGGGACGAGCAGTACTTC CASSWGAGDEQYF TRBJ2-7 TRBV2 once -
TGCGCCAGCAGCTTGGGGGGACATGGGAACACTGAAGCTTTCTTT CASSLGGHGNTEAFF TRBJ1-1 TRBV5-1 - -
TGTGCCAGCAGCCCCGGGACTAGCCTCAGCACAGATACGCAGTATTTT CASSPGTSLSTDTQYF TRBJ2-3 TRBV6-1 few TRBD2
TGTGCCAGCAGCTTAGCGGGGGTGGTGACAGATACGCAGTATTTT CASSLAGVVTDTQYF TRBJ2-3 TRBV5-4 many TRBD2
TGTGCCAGCAGCCCCTCGGGGACTAAGATATTGGAGCAGTACTTC CASSPSGTKILEQYF TRBJ2-7 TRBV7-2 few TRBD2
TGCAGTGCCTCGACAGTTTATAGCAATCAGCCCCAGCATTTT CSASTVYSNQPQHF TRBJ1-5 TRBV20-1 - -
TGTGCCAGCTCACCAGGGTGCAGGGGGCAAAGCACTGAGCAGTTCTTC CASSPGCRGQSTEQFF TRBJ2-1 TRBV18 - TRBD1
TGTGCCAGCAGCCCCACGGGGAGTAATGAGCAGTTCTTC CASSPTGSNEQFF TRBJ2-1 TRBV6-1 few -
TGTGCCAGCGGGTACGGACGGTCCTACAATGAGCAGTTCTTC CASGYGRSYNEQFF TRBJ2-1 TRBV6-1 few -
TGTGCCAGGAGCTTCGAGAGGAACTTTGGCTACACCTTC CARSFERNFGYTF TRBJ1-2 TRBV7-8 - -
TGTGCCAGCAGTGACCCCAGGGCGTACAATGAGCAGTTCTTC CASSDPRAYNEQFF TRBJ2-1 TRBV2 large -
TGTGCCAGCAGCTCGATACTAGCAGGTTCCTACAATGAGCAGTTCTTC CASSSILAGSYNEQFF TRBJ2-1 TRBV11-2 once -
TGTGCCAGTAGGGGAACAGGGGCAGGAGGTGAAGCTTTCTTT CASRGTGAGGEAFF TRBJ1-1 TRBV19 large TRBD1
TGTGCCAGCAGCTTGGGCGGTCCTGGGACAGGAAACACCATATATTTT CASSLGGPGTGNTIYF TRBJ1-3 TRBV5-1 - -